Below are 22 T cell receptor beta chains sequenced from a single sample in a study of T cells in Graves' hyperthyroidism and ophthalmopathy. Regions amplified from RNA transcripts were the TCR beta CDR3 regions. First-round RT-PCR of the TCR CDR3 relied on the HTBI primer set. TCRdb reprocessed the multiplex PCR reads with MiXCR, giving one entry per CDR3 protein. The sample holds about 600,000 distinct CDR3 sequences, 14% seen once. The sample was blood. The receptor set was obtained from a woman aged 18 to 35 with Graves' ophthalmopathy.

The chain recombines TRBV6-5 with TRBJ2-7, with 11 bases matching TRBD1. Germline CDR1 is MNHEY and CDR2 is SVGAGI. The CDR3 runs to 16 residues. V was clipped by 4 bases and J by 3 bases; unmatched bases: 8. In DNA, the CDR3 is TGTGCCAGCAGTTTCAGTGGGACAGGGGGTATCTACGAGCAGTACTTC. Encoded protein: CASSFSGTGGIYEQYF.

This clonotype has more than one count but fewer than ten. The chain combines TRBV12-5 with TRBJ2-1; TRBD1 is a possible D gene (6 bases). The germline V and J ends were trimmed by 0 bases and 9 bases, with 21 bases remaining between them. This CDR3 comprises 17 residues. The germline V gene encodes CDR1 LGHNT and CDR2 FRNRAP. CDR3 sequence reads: CASGLVGWDKGSSEQFF. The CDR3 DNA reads TGTGCTAGTGGTTTGGTTGGGTGGGACAAAGGATCCAGTGAGCAGTTCTTC.

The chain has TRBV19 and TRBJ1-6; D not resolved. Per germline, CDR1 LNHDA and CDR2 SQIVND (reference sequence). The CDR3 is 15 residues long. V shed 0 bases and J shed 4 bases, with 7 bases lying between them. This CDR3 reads CASSIDMEYNSPLHF. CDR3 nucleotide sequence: TGTGCCAGTAGTATAGATATGGAGTATAATTCACCCCTCCACTTT.

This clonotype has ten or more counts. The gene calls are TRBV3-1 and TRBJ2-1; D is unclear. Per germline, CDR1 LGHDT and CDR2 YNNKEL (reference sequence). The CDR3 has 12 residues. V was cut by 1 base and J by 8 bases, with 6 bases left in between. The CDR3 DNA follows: TGTGCCAGCAGCCAAGGAGAGGATGAGCAGTTCTTC. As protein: CASSQGEDEQFF.

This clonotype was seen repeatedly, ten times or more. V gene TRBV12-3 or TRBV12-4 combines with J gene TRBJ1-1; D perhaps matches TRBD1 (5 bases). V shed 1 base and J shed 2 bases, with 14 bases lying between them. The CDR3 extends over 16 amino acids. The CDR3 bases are TGTGCCAGCAGTTTAGACGGGGCCAGGCCTAACACTGAAGCTTTCTTT. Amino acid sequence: CASSLDGARPNTEAFF.

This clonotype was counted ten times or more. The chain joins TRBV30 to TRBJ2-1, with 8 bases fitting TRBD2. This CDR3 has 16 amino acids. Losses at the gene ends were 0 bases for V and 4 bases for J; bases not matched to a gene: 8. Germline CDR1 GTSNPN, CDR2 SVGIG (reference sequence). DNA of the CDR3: TGTGCCTGGAGTGTTTTTTTGCGGGAGGAGTACAATGAGCAGTTCTTC. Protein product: CAWSVFLREEYNEQFF.

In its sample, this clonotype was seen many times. The CDR3 DNA reads as TGTGCCAGCAGCCAACAAATACGCCGGGACAGGCCCCAGGAGCAGTTCTTC. Translating it yields CASSQQIRRDRPQEQFF. The J gene is TRBJ2-1, the V gene TRBV6-2 or TRBV6-3; TRBD1 matches at 8 bases. V lost 6 bases and J lost 10; bases outside the gene matches: 20. The CDR3 covers 17 residues. Per the germline V gene, CDR1 is MNHEY and CDR2 is SVGEGT.

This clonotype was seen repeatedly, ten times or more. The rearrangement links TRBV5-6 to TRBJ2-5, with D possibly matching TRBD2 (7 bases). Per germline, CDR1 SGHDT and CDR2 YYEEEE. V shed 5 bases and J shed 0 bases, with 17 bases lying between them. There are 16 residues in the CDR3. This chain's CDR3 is CASRKQGAGYQETQYF. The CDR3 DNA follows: TGTGCCAGCAGGAAACAGGGAGCGGGGTACCAAGAGACCCAGTACTTC.

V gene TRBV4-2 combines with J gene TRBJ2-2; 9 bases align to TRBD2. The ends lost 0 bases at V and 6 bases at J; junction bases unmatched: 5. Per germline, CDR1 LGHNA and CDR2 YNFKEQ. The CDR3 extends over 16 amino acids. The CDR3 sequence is CASSQELGLAPGELFF. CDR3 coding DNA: TGTGCCAGCAGCCAAGAGTTAGGACTAGCGCCCGGGGAGCTGTTTTTT.

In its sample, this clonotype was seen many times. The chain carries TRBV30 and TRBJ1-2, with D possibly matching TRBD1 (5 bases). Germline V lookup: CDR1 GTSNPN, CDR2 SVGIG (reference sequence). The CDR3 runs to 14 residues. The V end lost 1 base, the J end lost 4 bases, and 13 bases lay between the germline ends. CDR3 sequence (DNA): TGTGCCTGGAGTGGGGCAGGGACTACCTATGGCTACACCTTC. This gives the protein CAWSGAGTTYGYTF.

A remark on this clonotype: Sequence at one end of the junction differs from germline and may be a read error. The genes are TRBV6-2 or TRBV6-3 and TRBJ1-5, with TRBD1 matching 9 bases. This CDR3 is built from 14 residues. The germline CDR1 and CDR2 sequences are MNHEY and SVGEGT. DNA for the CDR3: TGTGCCAACAGTTCCGGGACAGGGAACCAGCCCCAGCATTTT. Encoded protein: CANSSGTGNQPQHF.

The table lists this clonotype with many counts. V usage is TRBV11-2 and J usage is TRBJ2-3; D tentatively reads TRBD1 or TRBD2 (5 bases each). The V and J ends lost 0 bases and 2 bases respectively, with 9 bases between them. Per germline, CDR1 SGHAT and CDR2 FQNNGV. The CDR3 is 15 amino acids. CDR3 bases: TGTGCCAGCAGCTTAGACAGGGACCTCACAGATACGCAGTATTTT. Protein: CASSLDRDLTDTQYF.

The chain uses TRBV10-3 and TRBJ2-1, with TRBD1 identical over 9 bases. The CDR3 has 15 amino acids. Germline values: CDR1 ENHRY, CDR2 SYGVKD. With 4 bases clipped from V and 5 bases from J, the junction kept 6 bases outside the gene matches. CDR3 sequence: CAISGGDRAHNEQFF. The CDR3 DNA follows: TGTGCCATCAGTGGAGGGGACAGGGCCCACAATGAGCAGTTCTTC.

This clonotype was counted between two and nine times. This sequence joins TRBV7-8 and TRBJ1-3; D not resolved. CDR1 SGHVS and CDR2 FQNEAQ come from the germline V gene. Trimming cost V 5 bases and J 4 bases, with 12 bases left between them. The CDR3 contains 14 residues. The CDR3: CASSDRTAGNTIYF. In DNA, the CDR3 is TGTGCCAGCAGCGACCGGACGGCCGGAAACACCATATATTTT.

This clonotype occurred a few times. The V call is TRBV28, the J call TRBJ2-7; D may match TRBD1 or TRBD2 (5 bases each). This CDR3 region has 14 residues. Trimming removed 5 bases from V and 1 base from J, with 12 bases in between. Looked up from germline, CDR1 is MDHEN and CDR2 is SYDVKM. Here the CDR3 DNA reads TGTGCCAGCAGTGTCCGGGACGGGTCCTACGAGCAGTACTTC. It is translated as CASSVRDGSYEQYF.

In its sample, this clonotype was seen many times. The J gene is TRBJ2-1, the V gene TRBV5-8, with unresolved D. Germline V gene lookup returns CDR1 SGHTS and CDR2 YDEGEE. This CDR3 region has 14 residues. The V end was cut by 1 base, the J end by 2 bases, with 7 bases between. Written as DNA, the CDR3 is TGTGCCAGCAGCTTGAGACTCACCTACAATGAGCAGTTCTTC. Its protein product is CASSLRLTYNEQFF.

The CDR3 coding sequence is TGCAGTGCTAGGTCCCCGGGAGGGAACAATGAGCAGTTCTTC. Translating it yields CSARSPGGNNEQFF. J is TRBJ2-1 and V is TRBV20-1, with 8 bases matching TRBD2. Germline lookup yields CDR1 DFQATT and CDR2 SNEGSKA (reference sequence). V lost 3 bases and J lost 5; bases outside the gene matches: 6. This CDR3 has 14 amino acids.

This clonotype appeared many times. The CDR3 bases are TGTGCCAGCAGTTTGCCCCCCGGGACTACCACAAGCACAGATACGCAGTATTTT. This encodes CASSLPPGTTTSTDTQYF. The genes are TRBV28 and TRBJ2-3, with 7 positions matching TRBD2. The trim removed 3 bases at V and 0 bases at J, leaving 12 bases unmatched. The CDR3 runs to 18 residues. CDR1 MDHEN and CDR2 SYDVKM come from the germline V gene.

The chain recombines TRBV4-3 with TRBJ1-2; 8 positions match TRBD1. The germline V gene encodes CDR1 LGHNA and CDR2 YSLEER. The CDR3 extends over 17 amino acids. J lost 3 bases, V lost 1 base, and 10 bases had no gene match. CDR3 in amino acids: CASSQVFRGRFDYGYTF. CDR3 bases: TGCGCCAGCAGCCAAGTATTCAGGGGGCGCTTTGACTATGGCTACACCTTC.

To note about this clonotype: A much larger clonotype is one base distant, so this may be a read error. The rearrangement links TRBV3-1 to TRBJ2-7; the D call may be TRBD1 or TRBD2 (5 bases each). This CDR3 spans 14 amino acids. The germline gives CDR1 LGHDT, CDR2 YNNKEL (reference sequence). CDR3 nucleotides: TGTGCCGGCAGCCCCCTAGGGACCCTCACCGAGCAGTACTTC. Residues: CAGSPLGTLTEQYF.

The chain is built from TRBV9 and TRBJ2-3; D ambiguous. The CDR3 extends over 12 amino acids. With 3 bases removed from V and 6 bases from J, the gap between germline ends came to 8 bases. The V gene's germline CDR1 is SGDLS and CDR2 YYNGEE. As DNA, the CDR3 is TGTGCCAGCAGCGCGTGTGGCGATACGCAGTATTTT. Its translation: CASSACGDTQYF. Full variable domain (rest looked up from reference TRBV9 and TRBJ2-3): DSGVTQTPKHLITATGQRVTLRCSPRSGDLSVYWYQQSLDQGLQFLIQYYNGEERAKGNILERFSAQQFPDLHSELNLSSLELGDSALYFCASSACGDTQYFGPGTRLTVL.

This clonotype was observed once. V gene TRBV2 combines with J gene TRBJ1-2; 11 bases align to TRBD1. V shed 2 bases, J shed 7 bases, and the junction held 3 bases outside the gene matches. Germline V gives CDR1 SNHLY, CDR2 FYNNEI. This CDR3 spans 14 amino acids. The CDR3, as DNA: TGTGCCAGCAGTGAATTGGGACAGGGGGTTGGCTACACCTTC. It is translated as CASSELGQGVGYTF.